The 3 T cell receptor beta chains below all came from one sample that was sequenced in a study of T cell responses to AZD1222 COVID-19 vaccine. Produced via immunoSEQ multiplex PCR; TCRdb's table is partial and in-frame only. The sample carries about 140,000 clones, approximately 90% recorded once. The sample here was peripheral blood, taken on day 0 of AZD1222 vaccination. These receptor sequences come from an adult in good health.

The chain is built from TRBV5-6 and TRBJ1-2, with a tentative D call TRBD1 (6 bases). CDR3 length: 16 residues. Germline assignment: CDR1 SGHDT and CDR2 YYEEEE. V was shortened by 0 bases and J by 7 bases, with 19 bases between the two germline ends. CDR3 loop: CASSLGPQGSQGGYTF. For the CDR3, the DNA is TGTGCCAGCAGCTTGGGCCCCCAGGGGAGCCAGGGTGGCTACACCTTC.

This sequence joins TRBV15 and TRBJ1-4; D is unclear. This CDR3 contains 18 residues. Germline CDR1 reads LNHNV; CDR2 reads YYDKDF (reference sequence). Trimming took off 1 base at V and 0 bases at J, with 15 bases between the two ends. CDR3 region: CATSRGFLTGATNEKLFF. The CDR3 nucleotides read TGTGCCACCAGCAGAGGCTTTTTGACTGGTGCAACTAATGAAAAACTGTTTTTT.

The V gene is TRBV20-1, the J gene TRBJ1-5; weak D call: TRBD1 (5 bases). The CDR3 extends over 14 amino acids. The germline V and J ends were trimmed by 3 bases and 0 bases, with 9 bases remaining between them. Germline values: CDR1 DFQATT, CDR2 SNEGSKA (reference sequence). The CDR3 region is CSASPDSSNQPQHF. The CDR3 nucleotides read TGCAGTGCTAGTCCTGACAGTAGCAATCAGCCCCAGCATTTT.